A single sample is the source of the 15 T cell receptor beta chains below, sequenced in a study of blood T cells in healthy people across ages. Through a sample-barcoded 5' primer and a J-beta primer mix, a second PCR was run for roughly 6 to 12 cycles. MiXCR, run by TCRdb on the 5' RACE reads, gives a single entry per CDR3 protein. In the table there are approximately 690,000 distinct CDR3 sequences, roughly three fifths of which are singletons. Material: blood. The receptors here all came from a man in his 60s in good health.

The V call is TRBV7-2, the J call TRBJ2-5; D is uncertain. The DNA end is a closer match to TRBJ2-7, so the J assignment may be wrong. CDR3 size: 13 residues. Germline loops: CDR1 SGHTA, CDR2 FQGNSA. CDR3 amino acids: CASSSSVTYEQYF. In DNA form, the CDR3 reads TGTGCCAGCAGTTCAAGCGTAACCTACGAGCAGTACTTC.

This clonotype has only a few counts. The chain couples TRBV3-1 to TRBJ2-1; 8 bases map to TRBD2. The J call is doubtful: the DNA matches TRBJ2-7 better. This CDR3 is 16 amino acids long. The germline CDR1 and CDR2 sequences are LGHDT and YNNKEL (reference sequence). CDR3 loop: CASSQSTGGPYNEQYF. The CDR3 DNA reads as TGTGCCAGCAGCCAATCCACGGGGGGGCCTTACAATGAGCAGTACTTC.

This chain links TRBV29-1 with TRBJ2-1, with TRBD2 identical over 7 bases. Germline V gene lookup returns CDR1 SQVTM and CDR2 ANQGSEA. The CDR3 length is 13 residues. In DNA form, the CDR3 reads TGCAGTGCTATCGGACTAGTGATGAATGAGCAGTTCTTC. Encoded protein: CSAIGLVMNEQFF.

This clonotype appeared a single time. V and J are TRBV4-2 and TRBJ2-1; D call uncertain. Germline CDR1 LGHNA, CDR2 YNFKEQ. V was pared by 0 bases and J by 2 bases, with 8 bases between. The CDR3 runs to 15 residues. The CDR3 here is CASSQEIIAYNEQFF. Here the CDR3 DNA reads TGTGCCAGCAGCCAAGAGATAATAGCCTACAATGAGCAGTTCTTC.

The V gene is TRBV28, the J gene TRBJ2-4; TRBD1 matches 8 bases. With the DNA end fitting TRBJ2-7 better, the J assignment may be wrong. Germline V gives CDR1 MDHEN, CDR2 SYDVKM. The CDR3 totals 14 residues. DNA for the CDR3: TGTGCCAGCAGTCCCCGGGACAGGTTCGGCGAGCAGTACTTC. Translated, it gives CASSPRDRFGEQYF.

This clonotype was counted many times. The chain carries TRBV2 and TRBJ2-1; D perhaps matches TRBD1 (7 bases). V was trimmed by 8 bases and J by 7 bases, leaving 18 bases between them. The CDR3 has 14 amino acids. Germline V gene data show CDR1 as SNHLY and CDR2 as FYNNEI. CDR3 DNA sequence: TGTGCCAGCCAGGGGGGCGGGGCCGTGAATGAGCAGTTCTTC. As protein: CASQGGGAVNEQFF.

The table lists this clonotype with a few counts. This chain connects TRBV7-2 to TRBJ1-2, with TRBD1 identical over 7 bases. Germline V gives CDR1 SGHTA, CDR2 FQGNSA. The CDR3 is made up of 15 amino acids. V was pared by 3 bases and J by 4 bases, with 8 bases of the junction left unmatched. CDR3: CASSFPRQGGYGYTF. As DNA, the CDR3 is TGTGCCAGCAGCTTCCCTAGACAGGGTGGCTATGGCTACACCTTC.

The sample holds one count of this clonotype. V and J are TRBV5-1 and TRBJ2-7; D is possibly TRBD2 (5 bases). This CDR3 has 14 residues. Germline-derived CDR1 and CDR2 are SGHRS and YFSETQ. Trimming removed 4 bases at V and 5 bases at J, with 16 bases between. CDR3 sequence: CASSVGGGQDEQYF. CDR3 DNA sequence: TGCGCCAGCAGCGTGGGTGGAGGCCAGGACGAGCAGTACTTC. Looking up the rest from reference TRBV5-1 and TRBJ2-7 gives the full variable domain: KAGVTQTPRYLIKTRGQQVTLSCSPISGHRSVSWYQQTPGQGLQFLFEYFSETQRNKGNFPGRFSGRQFSNSRSEMNVSTLELGDSALYLCASSVGGGQDEQYFGPGTRLTVT.

The chain recombines TRBV4-1 with TRBJ2-4, with D perhaps matching TRBD1 (6 bases). The CDR3 has 16 amino acids. Germline loops: CDR1 MGHRA, CDR2 YSYEKL. The ends were cut back, 5 bases at V and 0 bases at J, with 14 bases in the middle. CDR3 amino acids: CASSERTALAKNIQYF. DNA of the CDR3: TGCGCCAGCAGCGAACGGACAGCGCTAGCCAAAAACATTCAGTACTTC.

This clonotype was found a few times. This chain connects TRBV4-1 to TRBJ1-2; 8 bases map to TRBD1. This CDR3 comprises 18 residues. CDR1 is MGHRA, CDR2 YSYEKL, per germline. V lost 1 base, J lost 4 bases, and 14 bases stayed unmatched. The CDR3 DNA reads as TGCGCCAGCAGCCAAGGGCCAAGGTTACAGGGGGTCCGCTATGGCTACACCTTC. Translating gives CASSQGPRLQGVRYGYTF.

Turning to this clonotype: One end of the junction varies from germline; a read error may be responsible. The rearrangement joins TRBV5-1 to TRBJ1-4, with D tentatively TRBD1 (6 bases). The CDR3 has 15 amino acids. The germline CDR1 and CDR2 sequences are SGHRS and YFSETQ. The CDR3 DNA follows: TGCGCCAGCAGCTCGGCTACAGGGCCTAATGAGAAACTGTTTTTT. Its translation: CASSSATGPNEKLFF.

This clonotype was picked up a small number of times. This sequence joins TRBV20-1 and TRBJ2-7; 9 bases line up with TRBD2. The V segment lost 5 bases and the J segment 1 base; nucleotides outside the gene matches: 9. Germline CDR1 and CDR2: DFQATT and SNEGSKA (reference sequence). This CDR3 has 15 amino acids. The chain's CDR3 is CSAAGSGGRSYEQYF. The CDR3 region has the DNA TGCAGTGCTGCGGGGAGCGGGGGGAGATCCTACGAGCAGTACTTC.

This clonotype was counted a few times. V and J are TRBV7-9 and TRBJ2-5; D could derive from TRBD1 or TRBD2 (6 bases each). V was clipped by 4 bases and J by 9 bases, with 12 bases between them. The CDR3 consists of 12 residues. CDR1 is SEHNR, CDR2 FQNEAQ, per germline (reference sequence). CDR3 nucleotide sequence: TGTGCCAGCAGCTCCACGGGGGCCCCCCAGTACTTC. This encodes CASSSTGAPQYF.

This clonotype came up once. The gene calls are TRBV7-2 and TRBJ2-1; D unclear. The CDR3 sequence is 14 residues long. Germline CDR1 and CDR2: SGHTA and FQGNSA. Trimming removed 5 bases at V and 0 bases at J, with 8 bases between. This CDR3 is CASSVGYSYNEQFF. The CDR3 nucleotides read TGTGCCAGCAGCGTAGGGTACTCCTACAATGAGCAGTTCTTC.

J is TRBJ1-2 and V is TRBV6-6; D remains unclear. CDR1 is MNHNY, CDR2 SVGAGI, per germline (reference sequence). Trimming stripped 6 bases from V and 4 bases from J, with 15 bases between. The length of the CDR3 is 14 residues. CDR3 DNA: TGTGCCAGCAGGTCCGGGGAAGAGGCCTATGGCTACACCTTC. Translation: CASRSGEEAYGYTF.